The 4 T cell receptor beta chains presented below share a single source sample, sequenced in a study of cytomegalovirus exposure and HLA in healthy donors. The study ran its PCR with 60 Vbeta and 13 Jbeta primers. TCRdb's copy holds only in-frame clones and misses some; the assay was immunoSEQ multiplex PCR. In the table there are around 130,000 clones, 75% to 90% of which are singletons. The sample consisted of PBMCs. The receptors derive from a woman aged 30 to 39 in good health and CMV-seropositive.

CDR3 coding DNA: TGCGCCAGCAGTCAATGGAGGTCACTCTCTGGAAACACCATATATTTT. It is translated as CASSQWRSLSGNTIYF. The chain links TRBV23-1 to TRBJ1-3; D remains ambiguous. TRBV23-1 is flagged as an ORF with uncertain function. The CDR3 spans 16 residues. V gave up 1 base and J gave up 0 bases, with 10 bases separating them.

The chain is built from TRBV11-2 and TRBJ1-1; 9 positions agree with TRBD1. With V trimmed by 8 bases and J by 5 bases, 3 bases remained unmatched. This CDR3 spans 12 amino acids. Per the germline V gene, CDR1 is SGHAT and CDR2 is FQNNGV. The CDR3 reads CASGDRVTEAFF. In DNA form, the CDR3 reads TGTGCCAGCGGGGACAGGGTGACTGAAGCTTTCTTT.

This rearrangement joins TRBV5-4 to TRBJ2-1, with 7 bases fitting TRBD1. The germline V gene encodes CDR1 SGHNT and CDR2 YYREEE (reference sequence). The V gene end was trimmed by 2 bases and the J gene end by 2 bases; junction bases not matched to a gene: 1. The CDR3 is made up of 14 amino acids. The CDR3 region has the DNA TGTGCCAGCAGCTTACAGGGGCCCTACAATGAGCAGTTCTTC. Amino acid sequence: CASSLQGPYNEQFF.

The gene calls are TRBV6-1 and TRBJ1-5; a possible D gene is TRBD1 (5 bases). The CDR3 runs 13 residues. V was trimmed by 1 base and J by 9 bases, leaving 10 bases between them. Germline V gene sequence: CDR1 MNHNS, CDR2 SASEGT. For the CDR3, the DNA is TGTGCCAGCAGTGAAGAACAGGTGGGGCCCCAGCATTTT. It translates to CASSEEQVGPQHF.